This is a list of T cell receptor beta chains from one sample in a study of T cells in Graves' hyperthyroidism and ophthalmopathy. TCRdb re-called the multiplex PCR reads through MiXCR, storing one row per CDR3 protein. The table shows under 400,000 distinct CDR3 sequences, with 15% occurring only once. Sequenced input: blood. These receptors all come from a woman in her fifties or sixties with Graves' ophthalmopathy. CDR3s include the opening cysteine and the closing phenylalanine or tryptophan. D genes are given only for firm matches. Size is stated for part of the rows, as once, few or many counts, or as a class when the clone is expanded.

clone_size j_call d_call v_call cdr3_nt cdr3_aa
many TRBJ2-1 - TRBV6-1 TGTGCCAGCAGTCGAGAACTAGCTGGGGGGCAGTTCTTC CASSRELAGGQFF
many TRBJ2-1 - TRBV5-5 TGTGCCAGCAGCCGAGGAGGCGGGAAGTCCGATGAGCAGTTCTTC CASSRGGGKSDEQFF
- TRBJ1-5 - TRBV6-1 TGTGCCAGCAGTTATGACAGAGGTCAGCCCCAGCATTTT CASSYDRGQPQHF
many TRBJ2-5 TRBD2 TRBV24-1 TGTGCCACCAGTGAAACTAGCGGGAGGGCCACGGAGACCCAGTACTTC CATSETSGRATETQYF
many TRBJ2-3 - TRBV3-1 TGTGCCAGCAGCCTGGGGCAGCGCACAGATACGCAGTATTTT CASSLGQRTDTQYF
- TRBJ1-4 - TRBV7-9 TGTGCCAGCAGCCGAATCCAACAGACAACTAATGAAAAACTGTTTTTT CASSRIQQTTNEKLFF
- TRBJ2-7 - TRBV12-3/TRBV12-4 TGTGCCAGCAGACCGGGACGGTTGGTAGCGCCGGGGGACGAGCAGCACTTC CASRPGRLVAPGDEQHF
many TRBJ2-7 - TRBV7-9 TGTGCCAGCAGCTTAAGCAGGGGGAGGGCCTACGAGCAGTACTTC CASSLSRGRAYEQYF
- TRBJ2-1 TRBD2 TRBV10-2 TGCGCCAGCAGTGAGTGGGAGACTAGCGGGAGAAATGAGCAGTTCTTC CASSEWETSGRNEQFF
- TRBJ1-6 - TRBV20-1 TGCAGTGCTTCCCTGGGTCAAGGTACACCCCTCCACTTT CSASLGQGTPLHF
many TRBJ1-5 TRBD1 TRBV3-1 TGTGCCAGCAGCCACCGACAGGGAAGTCAGCCCCAGCATTTT CASSHRQGSQPQHF
few TRBJ2-2 - TRBV7-9 TGTGCCAGCAGCTTACTTACGGCACCCACCGGGGAGCTGTTTTTT CASSLLTAPTGELFF
many TRBJ2-1 - TRBV20-1 TGCAGTGCTACGAGCGGACGAGGCTACAATGAGCAGTTCTTC CSATSGRGYNEQFF
many TRBJ2-7 - TRBV15 TGTGCCACCAGCAGAGATCGCATGGGGTCGAACGAGCAGTACTTC CATSRDRMGSNEQYF
- TRBJ1-5 - TRBV20-1 TGCAGTGCTGGGGCTGGACAGCCCCAGCATTTT CSAGAGQPQHF
many TRBJ2-7 - TRBV18 TGTGCCAGCTCACAGGGTTCTGGGGAGCAGTACTTC CASSQGSGEQYF
- TRBJ2-1 TRBD1 TRBV24-1 TGTGCCACCAGTGATTTTAAGGGGGCGAGTGAGCAGTTCTTC CATSDFKGASEQFF
many TRBJ2-7 TRBD1 TRBV30 TGTGCCTGGAGTACCGGGACAGGGATGGTCGAGCAGTACTTC CAWSTGTGMVEQYF
- TRBJ2-5 TRBD1 TRBV5-1 TGCGCCAGCAGCCCGAGGACAGGGAAAGAGACCCAGTACTTC CASSPRTGKETQYF
few TRBJ2-7 TRBD1 TRBV5-1 TGCGCCAGCAACCTTGGGGACAGGGGGAAGGACGAGCAGTACTTC CASNLGDRGKDEQYF
many TRBJ2-1 TRBD1 TRBV2 TGTGCCAGCAGTGTTATACAGGGGGCTTCCAATGAGCAGTTCTTC CASSVIQGASNEQFF
- TRBJ1-2 - TRBV11-2 TGTGCCAGCAGCTGGGAACCCCCGGGGGGCTACACCTTC CASSWEPPGGYTF
once TRBJ2-5 TRBD2 TRBV4-1 TGCGCCAGCAGCCGGAAGCCGCTTCGGACTAGCGGGAGTGAGAGGGAGGGAGAGACCCAGTACTTC CASSRKPLRTSGSEREGETQYF
few TRBJ1-1 - TRBV29-1 TGCAGCGCCGATCCCCACCTGACCAGGGACACTGAAGCTTTCTTT CSADPHLTRDTEAFF
many TRBJ2-5 - TRBV12-3/TRBV12-4 TGTGCCAGCAGAGCCGGGGGTTCAGAGACCCAGTACTTC CASRAGGSETQYF
many TRBJ1-1 - TRBV5-6 TGTGCCAGCAGCTTGGTGGGGGTTATGCCTGAAGCTTTCTTT CASSLVGVMPEAFF
- TRBJ2-7 TRBD2 TRBV19 TGTGCCAGTAGTAGAGGGGAGCGGGGCTACGAGCAGTACTTC CASSRGERGYEQYF
many TRBJ2-2 - TRBV4-2 TGTGCCAGCAGCCAAGATGGCACTAGCACAACCGGGGAGCTGTTTTTT CASSQDGTSTTGELFF
many TRBJ1-3 - TRBV6-1 TGTGCCAGCATACGGGGTGGAGGAAACACCATATATTTT CASIRGGGNTIYF
- TRBJ2-7 - TRBV19 TGTGCCAGTAGTAACCAGCGGGCCTCCTACGAGCAGTACTTC CASSNQRASYEQYF
- TRBJ1-1 - TRBV11-3 TGTGCCAGCAGCCAAGGGGTCGGGAGATTGAACACTGAAGCTTTCTTT CASSQGVGRLNTEAFF
many TRBJ2-1 TRBD2 TRBV3-1 TGTGCCAGCAGCCCTCTCGGGAGGACCCCGGCGAATGAGCAGTTCTTC CASSPLGRTPANEQFF